One and the same sample provided the 9 T cell receptor beta chains below, sequenced in a study of T cells in Graves' hyperthyroidism and ophthalmopathy. The investigators amplified TCR beta CDR3 regions from RNA transcripts. A first-round RT-PCR of the TCR CDR3 used the HTBI primer set. In TCRdb, the multiplex PCR reads were re-called with MiXCR into one record per CDR3 protein. The sample includes over 450,000 distinct CDR3 sequences, approximately 14% of them seen just once. Material for sequencing was blood. The receptors originated from a young woman with Graves' hyperthyroidism.

This clonotype was observed at least ten times. The rearrangement uses TRBV19 and TRBJ1-6, with D possibly being TRBD1 (6 bases). Germline V gene sequence: CDR1 LNHDA, CDR2 SQIVND (reference sequence). The V gene lost 8 bases and the J gene lost 7 bases, with 12 bases spanning the gap. CDR3 length equals 13 residues. CDR3 in DNA: TGTGCCAGTCACACACAGGGAAATTCACCCCTCCACTTT. The encoded protein is CASHTQGNSPLHF.

This clonotype has just a few counts. The chain couples TRBV12-3 or TRBV12-4 to TRBJ1-1; D uncertain. V gave up 6 bases and J gave up 6 bases, with 17 bases separating them. This CDR3 is 14 amino acids long. The DNA of the CDR3 is TGTGCCAGCAGCCCCAATATGGGTACGGCTGAAGCTTTCTTT. It specifies CASSPNMGTAEAFF.

This clonotype was detected many times. The genes are TRBV14 and TRBJ2-5; D is undetermined. V was shortened by 1 base and J by 1 base, with 10 bases between the two germline ends. Germline V gene sequence: CDR1 SGHDN, CDR2 FVKESK. This CDR3 comprises 15 residues. The CDR3 DNA reads TGTGCCAGCAGCCAAGGCTCCCAATCCCAAGAGACCCAGTACTTC. It is translated as CASSQGSQSQETQYF. Looking up the rest from reference TRBV14 and TRBJ2-5 gives the full variable domain: EAGVTQFPSHSVIEKGQTVTLRCDPISGHDNLYWYRRVMGKEIKFLLHFVKESKQDESGMPNNRFLAERTGGTYSTLKVQPAELEDSGVYFCASSQGSQSQETQYFGPGTRLLVL.

At least ten counts were recorded for this clonotype. The rearrangement links TRBV12-3 or TRBV12-4 to TRBJ1-1, with D uncertain. This CDR3 is built from 13 residues. Trimming took 6 bases from V and 3 from J, leaving 11 bases between them. In DNA form, the CDR3 reads TGTGCCAGCAGGGACTCCGACTACACTGAAGCTTTCTTT. Its translation: CASRDSDYTEAFF.

This clonotype was picked up a small number of times. This rearrangement joins TRBV19 to TRBJ1-2; TRBD1 matches at 8 bases. This CDR3 region has 14 residues. V was clipped by 4 bases and J by 4 bases; unmatched bases: 5. CDR1 and CDR2 from the germline V gene are LNHDA and SQIVND (reference sequence). The CDR3 loop is CASSTGGAGYGYTF. CDR3 bases: TGTGCCAGTAGTACAGGGGGCGCCGGCTATGGCTACACCTTC.

This clonotype appeared a few times. V and J are TRBV5-1 and TRBJ2-1; no definite D call. The germline V gene has CDR1 SGHRS and CDR2 YFSETQ. The CDR3 runs to 13 residues. V lost 1 base to trimming and J lost 7 bases, with 9 bases between them. The CDR3 DNA sequence: TGCGCCAGCAGCTTGAGTCAGGAGAATGAGCAGTTCTTC. Protein: CASSLSQENEQFF.

The table lists this clonotype with a few counts. V usage is TRBV10-3 and J usage is TRBJ2-5; possible D gene TRBD1, 5 bases. The CDR3 runs to 11 residues. Trimming shortened V by 6 bases and J by 5 bases, and 7 bases separated the two germline ends. Per the germline V gene, CDR1 is ENHRY and CDR2 is SYGVKD. CDR3 nucleotide sequence: TGTGCCATCAGGGGGCTGGAGACCCAGTACTTC. This encodes CAIRGLETQYF.

This clonotype has at least ten counts. The gene calls are TRBV12-3 or TRBV12-4 and TRBJ2-5; 10 positions match TRBD1. The CDR3 extends over 16 amino acids. V gave up 6 bases and J gave up 5 bases; unmatched junction bases: 12. This chain's CDR3 is CASSPPGQGIVETQYF. The CDR3 DNA reads as TGTGCCAGCAGCCCACCGGGACAGGGGATTGTTGAGACCCAGTACTTC.

The chain recombines TRBV11-2 with TRBJ2-3; unclear D gene. Germline V gene data show CDR1 as SGHAT and CDR2 as FQNNGV. CDR3 length: 13 amino acids. The V end lost 1 base, the J end lost 6 bases, and 8 bases lay between the germline ends. In DNA, the CDR3 is TGTGCCAGCAGCTTAGGATTAGACGATACGCAGTATTTT. This encodes CASSLGLDDTQYF.